One sample yielded the 15 T cell receptor beta chains listed below, sequenced in a study of graft-versus-host responses after intestinal transplantation. TCRdb's copy holds only in-frame clones and misses some; the assay was immunoSEQ multiplex PCR. The sample contains about 96,000 clones, roughly 92% of which appear only once. Their recognized antigens are unknown. Specimen: unstimulated CD4+ T cells sorted from spleen or lymph node cells, collected before intestinal transplant. These receptors came from a human donor who received an intestinal transplant.

The V call is TRBV7-2, the J call TRBJ1-6; D gene uncertain. The germline CDR1 and CDR2 sequences are SGHTA and FQGNSA. The CDR3 runs to 16 residues. Trimming took off 1 base at V and 5 bases at J, with 12 bases between the two ends. CDR3 region: CASSLGAGTDNSPLHF. In DNA form, the CDR3 reads TGTGCCAGCAGCTTAGGGGCAGGTACAGATAATTCACCCCTCCACTTT.

This rearrangement joins TRBV5-6 to TRBJ1-6; TRBD1 matches 7 bases. In germline, CDR1 is SGHDT, CDR2 YYEEEE. CDR3 length: 15 amino acids. Trimming removed 0 bases from V and 5 bases from J; junction bases left unmatched: 2. CDR3 sequence: CASSLAGQNNSPLHF. CDR3 nucleotides: TGTGCCAGCAGCTTGGCGGGACAGAATAATTCACCCCTCCACTTT.

V usage is TRBV15 and J usage is TRBJ2-1, with 13 bases identical to TRBD2. There are 17 residues in the CDR3. V dropped 0 bases and J dropped 8; count of bases not matched to a gene: 7. Per germline, CDR1 LNHNV and CDR2 YYDKDF (reference sequence). This chain's CDR3 is CATSRDRTSGSGDEQFF. Here the CDR3 DNA reads TGTGCCACCAGCAGAGATCGGACTAGCGGGAGTGGGGATGAGCAGTTCTTC. The complete variable domain, with remaining parts taken from reference TRBV15 and TRBJ2-1, reads DAMVIQNPRYQVTQFGKPVTLSCSQTLNHNVMYWYQQKSSQAPKLLFHYYDKDFNNEADTPDNFQSRRPNTSFCFLDIRSPGLGDTAMYLCATSRDRTSGSGDEQFFGPGTRLTVL.

V gene TRBV10-1 combines with J gene TRBJ2-5; 10 nucleotides line up with TRBD2. The V segment lost 3 bases and the J segment 5 bases; nucleotides outside the gene matches: 0. This CDR3 has 13 residues. Germline V gene lookup returns CDR1 WNHNN and CDR2 SYGVQD (reference sequence). DNA for the CDR3: TGCGCCAGCAGTGATAGCGGGGGGGAGACCCAGTACTTC. This sequence encodes CASSDSGGETQYF.

The chain combines TRBV6-1 with TRBJ1-1; no reliable D call. V was trimmed by 7 bases and J by 3 bases, leaving 15 bases between them. Germline CDR1 reads MNHNS; CDR2 reads SASEGT. This CDR3 region has 14 residues. CDR3 DNA sequence: TGTGCCAGCAAAATTAAGGGAGGGCACACTGAAGCTTTCTTT. Protein: CASKIKGGHTEAFF.

V and J are TRBV10-1 and TRBJ2-7; TRBD2 is a possible D gene (6 bases). With 2 bases removed from V and 5 bases from J, the gap between germline ends came to 25 bases. The germline V gene encodes CDR1 WNHNN and CDR2 SYGVQD (reference sequence). The CDR3 totals 18 residues. CDR3 in amino acids: CASSEEPPGLYNQDEQYF. CDR3 DNA: TGCGCCAGCAGTGAGGAACCGCCTGGACTATACAACCAGGACGAGCAGTACTTC.

CDR3 loop: CASSSATGGHLLGYTF. The CDR3, as DNA: TGTGCCAGCAGCTCCGCTACAGGGGGCCACCTGCTTGGCTACACCTTC. This chain joins TRBV7-8 and TRBJ1-2; 9 nucleotides match TRBD1. The length of the CDR3 is 16 residues. Germline V CDR1 and CDR2: SGHVS, FQNEAQ. V gave up 4 bases and J gave up 7 bases; unmatched junction bases: 13. The full variable domain, completed using reference TRBV7-8 and TRBJ1-2, is GAGVSQSPRYKVAKRGQDVALRCDPISGHVSLFWYQQALGQGPEFLTYFQNEAQLDKSGLPSDRFFAERPEGSVSTLKIQRTQQEDSAVYLCASSSATGGHLLGYTFGSGTRLTVV.

The genes are TRBV13 and TRBJ2-5, with 8 bases that match TRBD1. This CDR3 is built from 14 residues. V shed 3 bases and J 4 bases; nucleotides not matched to a gene: 4. Germline CDR1 reads PRHDT; CDR2 reads FYEKMQ (reference sequence). For the CDR3, the DNA is TGTGCCAGCAGCTTGTCACAGGGGGGAGAGACCCAGTACTTC. It translates to CASSLSQGGETQYF. Full variable domain (missing parts from reference TRBV13 and TRBJ2-5): AAGVIQSPRHLIKEKRETATLKCYPIPRHDTVYWYQQGPGQDPQFLISFYEKMQSDKGSIPDRFSAQQFSDYHSELNMSSLELGDSALYFCASSLSQGGETQYFGPGTRLLVL.

The J gene is TRBJ2-7, the V gene TRBV27; D might be TRBD1 (7 bases). Per germline, CDR1 MNHEY and CDR2 SMNVEV (reference sequence). V lost 5 bases and J lost 0, with 17 bases in between. This CDR3 region has 16 residues. CDR3 coding DNA: TGTGCCAGCAGTCCCAGGACAGGACTAAGCTCCTACGAGCAGTACTTC. Protein product: CASSPRTGLSSYEQYF.

The chain joins TRBV11-3 to TRBJ2-6; the D gene is possibly TRBD1 (5 bases). Germline loops: CDR1 SGHNT, CDR2 YENEEA. CDR3 length: 16 residues. V gave up 0 bases and J gave up 2 bases, with 8 bases separating them. The CDR3 spells CASSLEQATGANVLTF. The CDR3, as DNA: TGTGCCAGCAGCTTAGAACAGGCGACTGGGGCCAACGTCCTGACTTTC.

This rearrangement joins TRBV6-5 to TRBJ1-3; D not certain. The CDR3 loop spans 16 amino acids. Trimming pared 0 bases from V and 0 bases from J, leaving 9 bases between. Germline CDR1 MNHEY, CDR2 SVGAGI. The CDR3 loop is CASSYSGQPSGNTIYF. In nucleotides, the CDR3 is TGTGCCAGCAGTTACTCGGGCCAACCCTCTGGAAACACCATATATTTT.

This clone was counted a few times. The chain links TRBV6-1 to TRBJ2-7; D is uncertain. Germline V gives CDR1 MNHNS, CDR2 SASEGT. This CDR3 has 13 residues. Trimming removed 0 bases from V and 5 bases from J, with 8 bases in between. CDR3 nucleotide sequence: TGTGCCAGCAGTGAAGCGAGGCTTGACGAGCAGTACTTC. Residues: CASSEARLDEQYF.

The chain combines TRBV2 with TRBJ1-2; 8 bases align to TRBD1. This CDR3 comprises 18 residues. J was trimmed by 2 bases and V by 6 bases; bases with no gene match: 17. The germline V gene encodes CDR1 SNHLY and CDR2 FYNNEI. The CDR3: CASRAFAVPRQGNYGYTF. CDR3 in DNA: TGTGCCAGCAGGGCCTTTGCGGTACCCCGACAGGGGAACTATGGCTACACCTTC. The variable domain in full, with the rest retrieved from reference TRBV2 and TRBJ1-2, is EPEVTQTPSHQVTQMGQEVILRCVPISNHLYFYWYRQILGQKVEFLVSFYNNEISEKSEIFDDQFSVERPDGSNFTLKIRSTKLEDSAMYFCASRAFAVPRQGNYGYTFGSGTRLTVV.

J is TRBJ2-7 and V is TRBV6-5; D uncertain. This CDR3 is built from 15 residues. From germline, CDR1 is MNHEY and CDR2 SVGAGI. V gave up 2 bases and J gave up 3 bases, with 14 bases separating them. The CDR3 is CASSYKLAAFYEQYF. CDR3 bases: TGTGCCAGCAGTTACAAATTGGCGGCCTTCTACGAGCAGTACTTC.

The chain is built from TRBV23-1 and TRBJ1-1; 7 bases align to TRBD1. TRBV23-1 is an ORF; its function is uncertain. This CDR3 comprises 20 residues. The ends lost 7 bases at V and 2 bases at J; junction bases unmatched: 25. The CDR3 sequence is CASMLLGGVGALEVNTEAFF. CDR3 bases: TGCGCCAGCATGTTATTAGGGGGCGTTGGGGCGTTGGAGGTAAACACTGAAGCTTTCTTT.